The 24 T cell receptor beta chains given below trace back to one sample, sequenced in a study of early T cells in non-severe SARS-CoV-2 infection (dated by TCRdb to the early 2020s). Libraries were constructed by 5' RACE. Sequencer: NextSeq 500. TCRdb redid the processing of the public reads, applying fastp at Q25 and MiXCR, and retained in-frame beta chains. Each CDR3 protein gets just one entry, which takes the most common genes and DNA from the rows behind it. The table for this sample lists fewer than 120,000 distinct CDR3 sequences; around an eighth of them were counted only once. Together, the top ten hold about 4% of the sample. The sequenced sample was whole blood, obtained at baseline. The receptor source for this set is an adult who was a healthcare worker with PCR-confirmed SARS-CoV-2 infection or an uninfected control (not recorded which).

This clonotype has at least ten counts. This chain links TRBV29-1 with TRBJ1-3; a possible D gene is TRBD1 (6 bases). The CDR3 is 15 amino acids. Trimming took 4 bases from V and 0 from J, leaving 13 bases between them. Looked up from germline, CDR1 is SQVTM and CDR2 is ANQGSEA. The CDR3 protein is CSVVGGTNSGNTIYF. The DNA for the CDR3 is TGCAGCGTTGTAGGGGGAACTAACTCTGGAAACACCATATATTTT. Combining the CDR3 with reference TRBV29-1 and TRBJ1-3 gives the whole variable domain SAVISQKPSRDICQRGTSLTIQCQVDSQVTMMFWYRQQPGQSLTLIATANQGSEATYESGFVIDKFPISRPNLTFSTLTVSNMSPEDSSIYLCSVVGGTNSGNTIYFGEGSWLTVV.

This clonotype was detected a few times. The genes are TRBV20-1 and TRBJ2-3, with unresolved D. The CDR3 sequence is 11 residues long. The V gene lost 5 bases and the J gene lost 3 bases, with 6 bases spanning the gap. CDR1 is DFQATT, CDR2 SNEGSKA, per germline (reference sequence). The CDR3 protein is CSAYRTDTQYF. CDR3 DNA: TGCAGTGCTTACAGAACAGATACGCAGTATTTT.

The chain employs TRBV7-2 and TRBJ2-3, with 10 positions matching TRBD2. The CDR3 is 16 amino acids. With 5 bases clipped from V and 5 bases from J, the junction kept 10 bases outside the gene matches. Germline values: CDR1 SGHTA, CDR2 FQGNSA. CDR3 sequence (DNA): TGTGCCAGCAGCCGGACTAGCGGAAAAGGAGGAGATACGCAGTATTTT. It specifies CASSRTSGKGGDTQYF.

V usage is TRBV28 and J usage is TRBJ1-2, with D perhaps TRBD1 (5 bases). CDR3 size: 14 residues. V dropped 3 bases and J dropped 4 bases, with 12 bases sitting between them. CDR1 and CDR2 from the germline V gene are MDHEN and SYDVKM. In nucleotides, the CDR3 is TGTGCCAGCAGTTTCTTCGACGGGACCTATGGCTACACCTTC. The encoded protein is CASSFFDGTYGYTF.

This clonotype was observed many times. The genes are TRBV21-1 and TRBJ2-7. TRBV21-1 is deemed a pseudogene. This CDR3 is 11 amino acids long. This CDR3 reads CASSINYEQYF. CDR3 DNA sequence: TGTGCCAGCAGCATTAACTACGAGCAGTACTTC.

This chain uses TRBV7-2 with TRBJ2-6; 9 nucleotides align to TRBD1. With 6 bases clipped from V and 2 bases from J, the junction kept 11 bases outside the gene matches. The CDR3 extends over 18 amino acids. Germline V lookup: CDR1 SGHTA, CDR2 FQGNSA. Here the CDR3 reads CASRPEQGAAPGANVLTF. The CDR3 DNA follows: TGTGCCAGCAGACCCGAACAGGGGGCGGCCCCTGGGGCCAACGTCCTGACTTTC. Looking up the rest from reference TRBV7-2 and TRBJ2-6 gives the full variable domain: GAGVSQSPSNKVTEKGKDVELRCDPISGHTALYWYRQSLGQGLEFLIYFQGNSAPDKSGLPSDRFSAERTGGSVSTLTIQRTQQEDSAVYLCASRPEQGAAPGANVLTFGAGSRLTVL.

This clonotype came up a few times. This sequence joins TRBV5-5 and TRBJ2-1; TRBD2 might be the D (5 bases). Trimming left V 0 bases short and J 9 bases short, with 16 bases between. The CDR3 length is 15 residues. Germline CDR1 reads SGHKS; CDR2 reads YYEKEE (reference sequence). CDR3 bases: TGTGCCAGCAGCTTGGGACGGATGACTAACGTTGAGCAGTTCTTC. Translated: CASSLGRMTNVEQFF.

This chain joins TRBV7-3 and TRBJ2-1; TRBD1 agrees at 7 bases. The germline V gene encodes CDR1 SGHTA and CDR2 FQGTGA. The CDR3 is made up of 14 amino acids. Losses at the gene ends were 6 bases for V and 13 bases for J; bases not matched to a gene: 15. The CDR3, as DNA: TGTGCCAGCAGTCTAACTGCCCAGGGGGAGAAACAGTTCTTC. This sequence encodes CASSLTAQGEKQFF.

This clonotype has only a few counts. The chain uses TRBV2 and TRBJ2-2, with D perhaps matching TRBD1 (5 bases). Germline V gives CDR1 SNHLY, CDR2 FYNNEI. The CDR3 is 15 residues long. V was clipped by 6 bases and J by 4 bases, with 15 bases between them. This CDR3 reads CASRADSFGTGELFF. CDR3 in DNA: TGTGCCAGCAGGGCCGACAGTTTCGGCACCGGGGAGCTGTTTTTT.

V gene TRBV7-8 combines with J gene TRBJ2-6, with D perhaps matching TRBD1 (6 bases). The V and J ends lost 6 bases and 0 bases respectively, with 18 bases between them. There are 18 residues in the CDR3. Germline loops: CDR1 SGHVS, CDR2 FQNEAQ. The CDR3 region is CASRSGTLTSSGANVLTF. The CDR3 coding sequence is TGTGCCAGCAGGTCCGGGACACTGACGAGCTCTGGGGCCAACGTCCTGACTTTC.

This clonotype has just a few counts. Written as DNA, the CDR3 is TGTGCCAGCAGCACGACTAGCGGGGGGCCCTTTGAGCAGTTCTTC. It translates to CASSTTSGGPFEQFF. The gene calls are TRBV11-3 and TRBJ2-1; 13 nucleotides match TRBD2. J lost 9 bases, V lost 5 bases, and 7 bases had no gene match. CDR1 SGHNT and CDR2 YENEEA come from the germline V gene. The CDR3 is 15 residues long.

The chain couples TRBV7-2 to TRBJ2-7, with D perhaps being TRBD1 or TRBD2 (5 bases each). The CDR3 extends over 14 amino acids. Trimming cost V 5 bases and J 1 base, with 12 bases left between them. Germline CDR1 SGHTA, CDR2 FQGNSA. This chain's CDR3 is CASSQRDGSYEQYF. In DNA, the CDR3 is TGTGCCAGCAGCCAGAGGGACGGATCCTACGAGCAGTACTTC.

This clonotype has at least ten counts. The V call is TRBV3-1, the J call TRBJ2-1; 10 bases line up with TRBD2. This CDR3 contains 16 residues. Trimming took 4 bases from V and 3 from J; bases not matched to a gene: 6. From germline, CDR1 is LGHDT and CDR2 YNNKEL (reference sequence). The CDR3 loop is CASSRQPSGGYNEQFF. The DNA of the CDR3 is TGTGCCAGCAGCCGCCAACCTAGCGGGGGCTACAATGAGCAGTTCTTC.

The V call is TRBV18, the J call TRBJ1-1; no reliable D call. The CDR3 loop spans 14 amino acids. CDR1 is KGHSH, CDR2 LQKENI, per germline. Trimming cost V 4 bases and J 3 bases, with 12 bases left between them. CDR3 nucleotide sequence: TGTGCCAGCTCACGCGATTTCCGGGACACTGAAGCTTTCTTT. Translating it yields CASSRDFRDTEAFF.

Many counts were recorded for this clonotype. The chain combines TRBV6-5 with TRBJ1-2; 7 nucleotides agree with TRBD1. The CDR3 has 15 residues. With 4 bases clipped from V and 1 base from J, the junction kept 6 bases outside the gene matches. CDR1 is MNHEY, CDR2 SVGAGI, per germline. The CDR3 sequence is CASSFDRAGNYGYTF. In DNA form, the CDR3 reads TGTGCCAGCAGTTTCGACAGGGCGGGTAACTATGGCTACACCTTC.

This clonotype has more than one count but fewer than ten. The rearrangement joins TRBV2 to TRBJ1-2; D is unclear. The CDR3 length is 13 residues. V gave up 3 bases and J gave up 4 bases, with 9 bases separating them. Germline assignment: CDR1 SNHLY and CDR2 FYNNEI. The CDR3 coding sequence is TGTGCCAGCAGTGAGGGTCGGACCTATGGCTACACCTTC. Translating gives CASSEGRTYGYTF.

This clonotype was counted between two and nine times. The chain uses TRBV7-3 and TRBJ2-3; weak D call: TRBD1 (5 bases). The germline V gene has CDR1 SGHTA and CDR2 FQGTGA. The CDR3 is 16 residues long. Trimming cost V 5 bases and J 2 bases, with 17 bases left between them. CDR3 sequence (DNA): TGTGCCAGCAGCCCCGCCCGAACAGGAACCACAGATACGCAGTATTTT. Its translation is CASSPARTGTTDTQYF.

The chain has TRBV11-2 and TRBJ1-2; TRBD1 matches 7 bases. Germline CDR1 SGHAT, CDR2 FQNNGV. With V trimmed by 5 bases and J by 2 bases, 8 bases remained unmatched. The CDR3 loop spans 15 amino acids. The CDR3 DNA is TGTGCCAGCAGCGCGATAAAGGGACAGAACTATGGCTACACCTTC. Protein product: CASSAIKGQNYGYTF.

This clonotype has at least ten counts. CDR3 in amino acids: CASSPYREDGYTF. CDR3 nucleotides: TGTGCCAGCTCACCATACAGGGAGGACGGCTACACCTTC. The rearrangement joins TRBV18 to TRBJ1-2; a weak D match, TRBD1 (6 bases). With 2 bases removed from V and 8 bases from J, the gap between germline ends came to 12 bases. Germline V CDR1 and CDR2: KGHSH, LQKENI. The CDR3 runs to 13 residues.

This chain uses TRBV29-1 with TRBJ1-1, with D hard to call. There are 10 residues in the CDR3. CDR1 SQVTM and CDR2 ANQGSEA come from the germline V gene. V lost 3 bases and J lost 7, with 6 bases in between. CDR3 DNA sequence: TGCAGCGTTGATGGGATTGAAGCTTTCTTT. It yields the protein CSVDGIEAFF.

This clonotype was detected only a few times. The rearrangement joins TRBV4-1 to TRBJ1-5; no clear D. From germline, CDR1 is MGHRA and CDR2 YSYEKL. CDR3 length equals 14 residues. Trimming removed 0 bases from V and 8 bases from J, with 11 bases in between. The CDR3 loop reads CASSQDSGFEPQHF. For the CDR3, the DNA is TGCGCCAGCAGCCAAGATTCGGGTTTCGAGCCCCAGCATTTT.

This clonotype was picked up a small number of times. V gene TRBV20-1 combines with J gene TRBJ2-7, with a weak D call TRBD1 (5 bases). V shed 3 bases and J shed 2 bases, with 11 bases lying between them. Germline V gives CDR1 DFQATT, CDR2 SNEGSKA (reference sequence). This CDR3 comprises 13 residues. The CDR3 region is CSARSRVTYEQYF. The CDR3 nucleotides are TGCAGTGCTAGGTCCAGGGTCACCTACGAGCAGTACTTC.

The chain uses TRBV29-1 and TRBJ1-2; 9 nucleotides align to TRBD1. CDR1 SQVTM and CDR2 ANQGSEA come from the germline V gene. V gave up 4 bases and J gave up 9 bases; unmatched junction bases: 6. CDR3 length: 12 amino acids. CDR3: CSVVLGQGRYTF. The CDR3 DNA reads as TGCAGCGTTGTCCTGGGACAGGGCCGCTACACCTTC.

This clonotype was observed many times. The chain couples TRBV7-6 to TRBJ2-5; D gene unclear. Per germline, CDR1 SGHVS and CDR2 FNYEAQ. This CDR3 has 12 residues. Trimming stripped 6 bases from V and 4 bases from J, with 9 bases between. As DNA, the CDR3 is TGTGCCAGCAGGCTCCCGGGAGAGACCCAGTACTTC. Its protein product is CASRLPGETQYF. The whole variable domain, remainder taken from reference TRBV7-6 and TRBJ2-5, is GAGVSQSPRYKVTKRGQDVALRCDPISGHVSLYWYRQALGQGPEFLTYFNYEAQQDKSGLPNDRFSAERPEGSISTLTIQRTEQRDSAMYRCASRLPGETQYFGPGTRLLVL.